This T cell receptor beta chain was recovered during a study of CD8 T cells in Susac syndrome. Reverse transcription of roughly 0.45 to 1 ug RNA used random hexamers. TCRdb recomputed calls from the immunoSEQ multiplex PCR reads with MiXCR, one row per CDR3 protein. The sample holds about 300,000 distinct CDR3 sequences; over 75% are singletons and the top ten take roughly 0.21%. CDR1 and CDR2 from the germline V gene are SGDLS and YYNGEE. V lost 2 bases, J lost 0 bases, and 5 bases stayed unmatched. This CDR3 is 17 amino acids long. The chain couples TRBV9 to TRBJ2-1; 10 bases agree with TRBD2. Sequencing was performed on CD8+ T cells from PBMCs. The TCR was taken from a human donor with multiple sclerosis. Written as DNA, the CDR3 is TGTGCCAGCAGCGTCCTCGTAGCGGGAGGCTCCTACAATGAGCAGTTCTTC. Encoded protein: CASSVLVAGGSYNEQFF.